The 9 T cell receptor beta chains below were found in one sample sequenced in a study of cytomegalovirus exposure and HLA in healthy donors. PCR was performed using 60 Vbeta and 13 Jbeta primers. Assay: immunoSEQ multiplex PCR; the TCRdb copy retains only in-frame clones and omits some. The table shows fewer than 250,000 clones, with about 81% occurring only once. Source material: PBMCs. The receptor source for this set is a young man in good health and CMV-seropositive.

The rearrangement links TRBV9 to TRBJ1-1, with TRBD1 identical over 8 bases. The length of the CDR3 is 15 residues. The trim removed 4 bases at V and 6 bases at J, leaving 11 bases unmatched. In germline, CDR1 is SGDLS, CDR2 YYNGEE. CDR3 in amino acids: CASSQQTGVGSEAFF. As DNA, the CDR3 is TGTGCCAGCAGCCAACAGACAGGGGTAGGATCTGAAGCTTTCTTT.

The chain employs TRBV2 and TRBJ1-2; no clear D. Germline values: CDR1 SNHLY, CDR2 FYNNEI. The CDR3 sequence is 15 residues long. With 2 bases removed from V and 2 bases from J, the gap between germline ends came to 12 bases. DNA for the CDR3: TGTGCCAGCAGTGAACTCGCCCGGGTAAACTATGGCTACACCTTC. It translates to CASSELARVNYGYTF. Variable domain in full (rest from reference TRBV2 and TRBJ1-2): EPEVTQTPSHQVTQMGQEVILRCVPISNHLYFYWYRQILGQKVEFLVSFYNNEISEKSEIFDDQFSVERPDGSNFTLKIRSTKLEDSAMYFCASSELARVNYGYTFGSGTRLTVV.

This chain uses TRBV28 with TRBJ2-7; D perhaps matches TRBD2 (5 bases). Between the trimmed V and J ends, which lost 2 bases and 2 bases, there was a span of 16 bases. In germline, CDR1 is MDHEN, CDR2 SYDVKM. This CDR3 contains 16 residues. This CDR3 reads CASSLGRGLATYEQYF. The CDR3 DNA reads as TGTGCCAGCAGTTTAGGAAGAGGGCTCGCCACCTACGAGCAGTACTTC.

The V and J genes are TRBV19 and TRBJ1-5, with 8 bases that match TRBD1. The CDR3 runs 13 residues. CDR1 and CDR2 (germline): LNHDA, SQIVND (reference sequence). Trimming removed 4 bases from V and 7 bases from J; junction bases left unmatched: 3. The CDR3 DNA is TGTGCCAGTAGTACAGGGGGCCGGCAGCCCCAGCATTTT. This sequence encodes CASSTGGRQPQHF.

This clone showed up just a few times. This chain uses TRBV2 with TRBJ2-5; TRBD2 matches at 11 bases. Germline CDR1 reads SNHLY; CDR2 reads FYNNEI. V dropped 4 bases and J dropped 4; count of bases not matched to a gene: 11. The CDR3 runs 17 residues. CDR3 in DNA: TGTGCCAGCAGTGGTGCTAGCGGGGGGTCCACGGGAGAGACCCAGTACTTC. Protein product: CASSGASGGSTGETQYF.

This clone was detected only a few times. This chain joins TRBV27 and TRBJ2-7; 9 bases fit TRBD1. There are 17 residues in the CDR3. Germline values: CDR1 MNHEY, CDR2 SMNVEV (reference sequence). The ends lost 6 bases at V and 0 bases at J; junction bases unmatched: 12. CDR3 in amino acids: CASSPGTGMLGSYEQYF. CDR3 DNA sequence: TGTGCCAGCAGCCCCGGGACAGGGATGCTGGGCTCCTACGAGCAGTACTTC.

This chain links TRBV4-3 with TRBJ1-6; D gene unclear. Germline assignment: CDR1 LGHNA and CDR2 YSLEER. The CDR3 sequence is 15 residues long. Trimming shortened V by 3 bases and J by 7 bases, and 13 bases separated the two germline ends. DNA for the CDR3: TGCGCCAGCAGCCAGATGGGCTCCGCAAATTCACCCCTCCACTTT. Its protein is CASSQMGSANSPLHF.

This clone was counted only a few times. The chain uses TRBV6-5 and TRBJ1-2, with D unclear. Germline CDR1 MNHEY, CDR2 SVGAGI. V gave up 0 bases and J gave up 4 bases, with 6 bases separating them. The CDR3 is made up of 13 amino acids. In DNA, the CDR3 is TGTGCCAGCAGTTACTCAACGGGCTATGGCTACACCTTC. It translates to CASSYSTGYGYTF.

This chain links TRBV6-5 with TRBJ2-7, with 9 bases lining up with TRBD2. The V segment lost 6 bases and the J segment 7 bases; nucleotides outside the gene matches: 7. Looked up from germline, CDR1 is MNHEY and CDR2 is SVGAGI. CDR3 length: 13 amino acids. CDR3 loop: CASRASGKNEQYF. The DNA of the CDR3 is TGTGCCAGCAGGGCTAGCGGGAAGAATGAGCAGTACTTC.